This paragraph reports one T cell receptor (beta chain). The record originates from a study of Graves' ophthalmopathy and Graves' hyperthyroidism. V lost 10 bases, J lost 8 bases, and 17 bases lay in between. CDR3 length equals 12 residues. CDR1 is ENHRY, CDR2 SYGVKD, per germline. Amplifying from RNA transcripts, the study obtained TCR beta CDR3 regions. After a first-round RT-PCR with HTBI primers, a second-round multiplex PCR was run. TCRdb analysed the multiplex PCR reads with MiXCR anew, one entry per CDR3 protein. The repertoire holds some 1.1 million distinct CDR3 sequences, with 35% to 40% as singletons.

This TCR was sampled from an adult man with Graves' hyperthyroidism. The sequencing sample was made of peripheral blood or thyroid tissue (not recorded which). V gene TRBV10-3 combines with J gene TRBJ1-2; D possibly corresponds to TRBD1 (6 bases). CDR3 in DNA: TGTGCCACGTCCCAGGGGTCGGCGGGCTACACCTTC. Amino acids: CATSQGSAGYTF.